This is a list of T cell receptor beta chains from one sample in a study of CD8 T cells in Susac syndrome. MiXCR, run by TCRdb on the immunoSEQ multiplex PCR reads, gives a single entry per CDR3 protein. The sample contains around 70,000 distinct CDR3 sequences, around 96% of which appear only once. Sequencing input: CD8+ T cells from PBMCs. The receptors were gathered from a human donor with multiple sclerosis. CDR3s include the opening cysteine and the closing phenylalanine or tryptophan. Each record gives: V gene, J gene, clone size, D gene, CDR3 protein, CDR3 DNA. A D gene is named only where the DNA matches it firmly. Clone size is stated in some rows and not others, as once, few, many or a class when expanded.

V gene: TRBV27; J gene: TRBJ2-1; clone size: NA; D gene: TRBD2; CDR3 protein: CASSFLGTNYNEQFF; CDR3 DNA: TGTGCCAGCAGTTTTTTGGGGACTAACTACAATGAGCAGTTCTTC
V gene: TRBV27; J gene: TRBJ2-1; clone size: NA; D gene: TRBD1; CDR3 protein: CASSFDGTGIFEQFF; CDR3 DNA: TGTGCCAGCAGTTTCGACGGGACAGGGATATTTGAGCAGTTCTTC
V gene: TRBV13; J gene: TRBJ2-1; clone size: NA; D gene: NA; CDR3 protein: CASSSEGPLYNEQLF; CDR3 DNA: TGTGCCAGCAGCTCGGAGGGCCCACTTTACAATGAGCAGCTCTTC
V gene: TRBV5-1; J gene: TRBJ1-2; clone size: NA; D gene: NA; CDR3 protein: CASSLSSNYGYTF; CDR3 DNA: TGCGCCAGCAGCTTATCCAGTAACTATGGCTACACCTTC
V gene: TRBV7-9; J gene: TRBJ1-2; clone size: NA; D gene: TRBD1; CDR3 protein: CASSLAQGANYGYTF; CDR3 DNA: TGTGCCAGCAGCCTGGCGCAGGGGGCCAACTATGGCTACACCTTC
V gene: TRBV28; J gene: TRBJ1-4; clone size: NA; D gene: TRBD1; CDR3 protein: CASSPGTGNEKLFF; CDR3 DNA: TGTGCCAGCAGCCCCGGGACAGGAAATGAAAAACTGTTTTTT
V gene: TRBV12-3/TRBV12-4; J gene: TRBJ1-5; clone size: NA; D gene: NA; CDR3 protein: CASRETGSRNQPQHF; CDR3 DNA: TGTGCCAGCAGGGAAACAGGTTCGCGCAATCAGCCCCAGCATTTT
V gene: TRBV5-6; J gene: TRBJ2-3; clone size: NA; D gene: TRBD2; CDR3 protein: CASSSGGGLWTQYF; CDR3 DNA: TGTGCCAGCAGCTCGGGGGGTGGTCTGTGGACGCAGTATTTT
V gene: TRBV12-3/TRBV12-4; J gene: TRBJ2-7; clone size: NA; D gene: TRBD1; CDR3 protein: CASSTMTGGLSYEQYF; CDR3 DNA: TGTGCCAGCAGTACCATGACAGGGGGCCTCTCCTACGAGCAGTACTTC
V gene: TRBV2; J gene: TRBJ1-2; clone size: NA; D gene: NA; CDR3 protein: CASSEAVANYGYTF; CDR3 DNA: TGTGCCAGCAGTGAGGCGGTTGCTAACTATGGCTACACCTTC
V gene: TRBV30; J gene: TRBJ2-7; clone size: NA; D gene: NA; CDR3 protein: CAWGDGYEQYF; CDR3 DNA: TGTGCCTGGGGGGACGGCTACGAGCAGTACTTC
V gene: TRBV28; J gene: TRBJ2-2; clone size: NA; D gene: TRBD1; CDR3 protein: CASSLGYQDRVTGELFF; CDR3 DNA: TGTGCCAGCAGTTTGGGTTATCAAGACAGGGTAACCGGGGAGCTGTTTTTT
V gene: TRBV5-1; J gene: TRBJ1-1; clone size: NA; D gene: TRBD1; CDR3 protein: CASSSKQGMNTEAFF; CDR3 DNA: TGCGCCAGCAGCTCCAAACAGGGGATGAACACTGAAGCTTTCTTT
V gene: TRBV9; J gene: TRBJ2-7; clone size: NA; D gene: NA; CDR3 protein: CASSPGQDYEQYF; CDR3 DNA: TGTGCCAGCAGTCCCGGCCAAGACTACGAGCAGTACTTC
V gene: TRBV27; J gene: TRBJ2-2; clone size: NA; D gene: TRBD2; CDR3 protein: CASIRLAGEGELFF; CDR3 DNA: TGTGCCAGCATCCGACTAGCGGGAGAAGGGGAGCTGTTTTTT
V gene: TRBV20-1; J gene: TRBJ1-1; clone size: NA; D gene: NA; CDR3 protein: CFHGEMNTEAFF; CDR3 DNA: TGCTTTCACGGGGAAATGAACACTGAAGCTTTCTTT
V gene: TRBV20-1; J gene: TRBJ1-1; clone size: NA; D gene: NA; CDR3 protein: CSADQGFMNTEAFF; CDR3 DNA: TGCAGTGCTGATCAGGGTTTCATGAACACTGAAGCTTTCTTT
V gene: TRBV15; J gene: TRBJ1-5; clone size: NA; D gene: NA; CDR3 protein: CATSRRQVGYNQPQHF; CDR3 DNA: TGTGCCACCAGCAGAAGACAGGTGGGATACAATCAGCCCCAGCATTTT
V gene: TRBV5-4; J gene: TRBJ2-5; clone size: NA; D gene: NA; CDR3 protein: CASSLGGGTQYF; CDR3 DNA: TGTGCCAGCAGCTTGGGAGGCGGGACCCAGTACTTC
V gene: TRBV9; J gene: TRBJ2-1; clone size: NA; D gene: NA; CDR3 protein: CASSSSSRDTTYNEQFF; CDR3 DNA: TGTGCCAGCAGCTCCTCGTCTCGGGACACCACCTACAATGAGCAGTTCTTC
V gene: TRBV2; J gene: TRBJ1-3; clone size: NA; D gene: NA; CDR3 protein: CARSAGDSGNTIYF; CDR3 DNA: TGTGCCAGGTCGGCAGGGGACTCTGGAAACACCATATATTTT
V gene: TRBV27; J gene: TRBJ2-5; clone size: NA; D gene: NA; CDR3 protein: CASSFWSDSQETQYF; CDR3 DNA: TGTGCCAGCAGTTTCTGGTCTGACAGCCAAGAGACCCAGTACTTC
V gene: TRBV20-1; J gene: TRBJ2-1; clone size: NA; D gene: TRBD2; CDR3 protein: CSAQIGEGVYNEQFF; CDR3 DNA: TGCAGTGCTCAGATTGGGGAGGGAGTCTACAATGAGCAGTTCTTC
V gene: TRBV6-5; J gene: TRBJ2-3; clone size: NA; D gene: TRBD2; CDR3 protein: CASTLAGGTDTQYF; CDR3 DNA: TGTGCCAGCACCCTAGCGGGGGGAACAGATACGCAGTATTTT
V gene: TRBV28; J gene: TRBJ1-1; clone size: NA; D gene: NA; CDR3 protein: CASSSPGLNTEAFF; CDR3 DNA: TGTGCCAGCAGTTCACCGGGACTGAACACTGAAGCTTTCTTT
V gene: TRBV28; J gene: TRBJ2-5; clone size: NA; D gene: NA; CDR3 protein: CASTPGRSQETQYF; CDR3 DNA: TGTGCCAGCACTCCTGGACGGTCTCAAGAGACCCAGTACTTC
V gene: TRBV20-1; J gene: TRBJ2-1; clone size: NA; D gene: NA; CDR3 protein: CSPTSALRYNEQFF; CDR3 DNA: TGCAGTCCAACCTCGGCACTGAGGTACAATGAGCAGTTCTTC
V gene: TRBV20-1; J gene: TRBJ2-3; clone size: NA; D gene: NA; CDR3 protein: CSARSGLDTQYF; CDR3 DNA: TGCAGTGCTAGGTCGGGGCTAGATACGCAGTATTTT
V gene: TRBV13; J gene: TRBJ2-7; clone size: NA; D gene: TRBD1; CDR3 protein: CASSPTGRTYEQYF; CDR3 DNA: TGTGCCAGCAGCCCGACAGGGAGAACCTACGAGCAGTACTTC
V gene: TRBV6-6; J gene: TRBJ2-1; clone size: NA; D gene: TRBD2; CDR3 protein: CASRPGGYEQFF; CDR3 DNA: TGTGCCAGCAGACCGGGGGGGTATGAGCAGTTCTTC
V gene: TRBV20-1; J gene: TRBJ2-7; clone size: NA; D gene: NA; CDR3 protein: CSAGRGTGSYEQYF; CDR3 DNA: TGCAGTGCGGGGAGGGGGACAGGCTCCTACGAGCAGTACTTC
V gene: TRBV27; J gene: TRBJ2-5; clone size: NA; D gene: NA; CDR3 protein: CASSLYAGGETQYF; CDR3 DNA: TGTGCCAGCAGTTTATACGCGGGTGGAGAGACCCAGTACTTC
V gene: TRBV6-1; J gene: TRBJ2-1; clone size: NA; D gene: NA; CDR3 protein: CASSGQLGRDEQFF; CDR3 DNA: TGTGCCAGCAGTGGACAGCTGGGTAGAGATGAGCAGTTCTTC
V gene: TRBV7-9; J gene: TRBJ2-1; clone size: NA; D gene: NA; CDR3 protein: CASSAQLGERNNEQFF; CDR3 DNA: TGTGCCAGCAGCGCCCAGCTAGGGGAGAGGAACAATGAGCAGTTCTTC
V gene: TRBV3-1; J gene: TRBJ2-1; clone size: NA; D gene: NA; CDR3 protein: CASSQGDALGDEQFF; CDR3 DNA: TGTGCCAGCAGCCAAGGGGACGCTTTGGGTGATGAGCAGTTCTTC
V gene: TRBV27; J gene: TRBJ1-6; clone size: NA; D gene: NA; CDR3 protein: CASSFVVSLNSPLHF; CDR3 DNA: TGTGCCAGCAGTTTTGTAGTGAGCCTTAATTCACCCCTCCACTTT
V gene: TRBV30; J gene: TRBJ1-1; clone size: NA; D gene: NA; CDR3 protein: CAWSGQMNTEAFF; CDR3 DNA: TGTGCCTGGAGTGGACAGATGAACACTGAAGCTTTCTTT
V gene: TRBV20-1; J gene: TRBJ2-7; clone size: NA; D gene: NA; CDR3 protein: CSAFWGLPYEQYF; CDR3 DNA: TGCAGTGCTTTTTGGGGGCTCCCCTACGAGCAGTACTTC
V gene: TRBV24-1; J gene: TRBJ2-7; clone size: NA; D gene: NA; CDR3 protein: CATSDSTGLGYF; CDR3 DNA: TGTGCCACCAGTGATTCTACAGGCTTGGGGTACTTC
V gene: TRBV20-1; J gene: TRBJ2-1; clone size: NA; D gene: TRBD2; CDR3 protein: CSASPGGPGYNEQFF; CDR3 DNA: TGCAGTGCTAGCCCGGGGGGGCCTGGCTACAATGAGCAGTTCTTC
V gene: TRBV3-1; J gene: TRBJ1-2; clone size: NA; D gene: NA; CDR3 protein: CASSQASRQTLTGYTF; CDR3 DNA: TGTGCCAGCAGCCAAGCGTCGCGACAGACCCTTACCGGCTACACCTTC
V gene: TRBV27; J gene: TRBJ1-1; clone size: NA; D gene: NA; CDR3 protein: CASRVGSTEAFF; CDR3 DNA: TGTGCCAGCAGAGTAGGGAGCACTGAAGCTTTCTTT
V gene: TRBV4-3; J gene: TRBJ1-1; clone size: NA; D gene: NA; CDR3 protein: CASSHNSLGNTEAFF; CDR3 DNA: TGCGCCAGCAGCCATAACTCCCTAGGGAACACTGAAGCTTTCTTT
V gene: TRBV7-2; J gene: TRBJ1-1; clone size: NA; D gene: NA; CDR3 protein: CASSLVSTALNTEAFF; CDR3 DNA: TGTGCCAGCAGCTTAGTATCGACAGCCTTGAACACTGAAGCTTTCTTT
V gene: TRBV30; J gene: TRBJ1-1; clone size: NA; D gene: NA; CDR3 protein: CACQGTEAFF; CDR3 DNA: TGTGCCTGTCAGGGGACTGAAGCTTTCTTT
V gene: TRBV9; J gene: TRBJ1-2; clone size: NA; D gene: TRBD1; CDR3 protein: CASSVDWQGAEPNYGYTF; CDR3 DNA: TGTGCCAGCAGCGTAGATTGGCAGGGGGCCGAACCTAACTATGGCTACACCTTC
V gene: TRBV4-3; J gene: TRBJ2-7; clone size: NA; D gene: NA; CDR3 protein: CASSQSPYYRSEQYF; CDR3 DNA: TGCGCCAGCAGCCAGTCGCCATACTATAGGTCCGAGCAGTACTTC
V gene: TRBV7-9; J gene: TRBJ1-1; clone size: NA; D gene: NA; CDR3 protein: CASSSTVITEAFF; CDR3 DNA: TGTGCCAGCAGCTCTACCGTAATCACTGAAGCTTTCTTT
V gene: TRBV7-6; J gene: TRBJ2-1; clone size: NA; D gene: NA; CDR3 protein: CASSFLRDEQFF; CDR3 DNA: TGTGCCAGCAGCTTTCTTCGGGATGAGCAGTTCTTC
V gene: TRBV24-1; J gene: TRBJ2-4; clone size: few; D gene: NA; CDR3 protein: CATSDSDRLAKNIQYF; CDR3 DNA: TGTGCCACCAGTGATTCCGACCGACTAGCCAAAAACATTCAGTACTTC
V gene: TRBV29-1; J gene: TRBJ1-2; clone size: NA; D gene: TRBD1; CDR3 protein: CSVEGQGPNYGYTF; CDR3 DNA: TGCAGCGTTGAGGGACAGGGGCCTAACTATGGCTACACCTTC
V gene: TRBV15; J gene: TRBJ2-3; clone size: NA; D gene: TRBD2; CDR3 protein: CATSRDYRASGRAEDTQYF; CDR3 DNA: TGTGCCACCAGCAGAGATTATCGGGCTAGCGGGAGGGCCGAGGATACGCAGTATTTT
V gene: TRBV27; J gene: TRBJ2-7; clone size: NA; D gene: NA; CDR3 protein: CASSLSPQGSNEQYF; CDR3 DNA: TGTGCCAGCAGTTTATCCCCACAGGGTTCTAACGAGCAGTACTTC
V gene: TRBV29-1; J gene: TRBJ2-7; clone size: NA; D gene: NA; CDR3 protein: CSVEDLRTDGWPYEQYF; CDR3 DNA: TGCAGCGTTGAAGATCTTCGGACAGATGGATGGCCCTACGAGCAGTACTTC
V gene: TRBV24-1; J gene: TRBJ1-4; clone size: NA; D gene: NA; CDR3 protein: CATSPDGGPNEKLFF; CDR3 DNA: TGTGCCACCAGCCCGGACGGGGGCCCTAATGAAAAACTGTTTTTT